This T cell receptor beta chain is drawn from a study of blood T cell repertoires in COVID-19. Study information: There were acute and convalescent COVID-19 samples, and they came from the United States, Italy and Spain. PBMCs, B-cell-depleted T cells, or T cells were the source of the cDNA or gDNA that made up the material.

The CDR3 consists of 13 residues. Germline trimming cut 6 bases from V and 6 bases from J; bases unmatched to any gene: 1. In the original analysis: How many nucleated cells were present was estimated from reference gene primer amplification. The repertoire was sequenced with immunoSEQ multiplex PCR; TCRdb's copy has only in-frame clones and lacks some. Clone size and V and J calls were adopted from that table, with D and trimming inferred from the DNA. This sample has about 300,000 clones; around 90% occur once, and the top ten carry about 1.2%. J is TRBJ1-6 and V is TRBV12-3 or TRBV12-4, with TRBD1 matching over 8 bases. The clonotype was recovered from a man in his 70s with acute or convalescent COVID-19. The sample was peripheral blood. In DNA, the CDR3 is TGTGCCAGCAGAGACAGGGGTAATTCACCCCTCCACTTT. This encodes CASRDRGNSPLHF.